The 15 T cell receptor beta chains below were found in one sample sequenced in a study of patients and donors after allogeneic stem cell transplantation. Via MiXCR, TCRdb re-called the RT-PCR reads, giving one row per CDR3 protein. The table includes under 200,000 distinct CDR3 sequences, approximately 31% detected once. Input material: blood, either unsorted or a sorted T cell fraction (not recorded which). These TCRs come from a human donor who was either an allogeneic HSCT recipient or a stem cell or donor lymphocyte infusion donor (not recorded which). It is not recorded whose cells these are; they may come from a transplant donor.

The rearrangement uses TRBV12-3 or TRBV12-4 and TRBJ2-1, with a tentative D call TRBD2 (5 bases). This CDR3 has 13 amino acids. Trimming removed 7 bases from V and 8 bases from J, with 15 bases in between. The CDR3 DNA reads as TGTGCCAGCAAGGCACTAGTTTTCGATGAGCAGTTCTTC. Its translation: CASKALVFDEQFF.

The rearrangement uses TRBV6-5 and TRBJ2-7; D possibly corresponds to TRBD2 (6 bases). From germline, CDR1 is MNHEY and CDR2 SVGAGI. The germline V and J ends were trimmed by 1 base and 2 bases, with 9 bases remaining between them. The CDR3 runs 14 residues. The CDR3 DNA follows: TGTGCCAGCAGTTACTATGGGGGGACCTACGAGCAGTACTTC. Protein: CASSYYGGTYEQYF.

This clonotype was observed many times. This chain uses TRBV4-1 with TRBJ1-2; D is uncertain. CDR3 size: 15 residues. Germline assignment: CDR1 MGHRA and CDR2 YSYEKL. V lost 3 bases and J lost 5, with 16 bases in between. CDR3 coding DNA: TGCGCCAGCAGCCAGGCTGGTTCGAACGGGTATGGCTACACCTTC. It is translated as CASSQAGSNGYGYTF.

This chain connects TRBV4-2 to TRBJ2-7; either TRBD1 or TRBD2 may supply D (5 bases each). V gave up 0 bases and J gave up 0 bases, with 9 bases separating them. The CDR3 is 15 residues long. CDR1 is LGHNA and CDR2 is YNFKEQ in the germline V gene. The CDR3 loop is CASSQEGESSYEQYF. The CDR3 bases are TGTGCCAGCAGCCAAGAGGGGGAAAGCTCCTACGAGCAGTACTTC.

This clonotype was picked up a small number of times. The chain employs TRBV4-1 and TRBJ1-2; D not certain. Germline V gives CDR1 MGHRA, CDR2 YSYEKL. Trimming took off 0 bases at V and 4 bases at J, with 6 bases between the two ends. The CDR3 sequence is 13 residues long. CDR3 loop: CASSQDLGYGYTF. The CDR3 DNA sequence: TGCGCCAGCAGCCAAGATCTCGGCTATGGCTACACCTTC.

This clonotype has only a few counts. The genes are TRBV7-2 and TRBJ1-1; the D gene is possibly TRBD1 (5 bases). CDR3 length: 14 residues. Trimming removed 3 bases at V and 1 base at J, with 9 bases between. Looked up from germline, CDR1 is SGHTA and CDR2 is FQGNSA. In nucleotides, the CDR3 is TGTGCCAGCAGCTTCAGGGCAACGAACACTGAAGCTTTCTTT. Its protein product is CASSFRATNTEAFF.

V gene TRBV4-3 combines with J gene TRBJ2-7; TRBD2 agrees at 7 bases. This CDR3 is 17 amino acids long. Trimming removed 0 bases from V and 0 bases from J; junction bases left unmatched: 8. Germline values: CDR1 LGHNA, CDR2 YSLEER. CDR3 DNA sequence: TGCGCCAGCAGCCAAGATCCCAGGTTAGCGGGCTCCTACGAGCAGTACTTC. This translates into CASSQDPRLAGSYEQYF.

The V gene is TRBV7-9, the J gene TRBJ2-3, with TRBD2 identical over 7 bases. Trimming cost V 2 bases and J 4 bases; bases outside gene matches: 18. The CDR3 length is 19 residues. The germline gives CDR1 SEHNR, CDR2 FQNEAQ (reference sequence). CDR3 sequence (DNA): TGTGCCAGCAGCTTAATCCCCCGGCTAGCGGCGGTTGGATCAGATACGCAGTATTTT. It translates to CASSLIPRLAAVGSDTQYF.

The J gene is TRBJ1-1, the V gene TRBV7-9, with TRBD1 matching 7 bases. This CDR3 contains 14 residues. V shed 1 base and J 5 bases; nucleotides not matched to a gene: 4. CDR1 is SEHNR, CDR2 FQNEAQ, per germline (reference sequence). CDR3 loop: CASSLVRGYTEAFF. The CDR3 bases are TGTGCCAGCAGCTTAGTCAGGGGGTATACTGAAGCTTTCTTT.

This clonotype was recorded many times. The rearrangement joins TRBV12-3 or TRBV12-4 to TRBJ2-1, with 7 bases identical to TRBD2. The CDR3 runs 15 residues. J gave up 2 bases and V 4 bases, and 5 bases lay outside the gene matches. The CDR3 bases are TGTGCCAGCAGTTCCCGGGACTACACCTACAATGAGCAGTTCTTC. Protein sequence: CASSSRDYTYNEQFF.

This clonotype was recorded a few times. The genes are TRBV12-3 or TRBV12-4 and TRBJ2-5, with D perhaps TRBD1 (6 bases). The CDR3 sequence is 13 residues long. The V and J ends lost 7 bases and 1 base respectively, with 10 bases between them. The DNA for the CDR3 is TGTGCCAGCACCGTGGACAGCCAAGAGACCCAGTACTTC. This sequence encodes CASTVDSQETQYF.

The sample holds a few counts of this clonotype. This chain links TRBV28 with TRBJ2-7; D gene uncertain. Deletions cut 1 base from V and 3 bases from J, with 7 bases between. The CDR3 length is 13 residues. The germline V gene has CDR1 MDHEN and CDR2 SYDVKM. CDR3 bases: TGTGCCAGCAGTTTATCGGTGGTCTACGAGCAGTACTTC. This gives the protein CASSLSVVYEQYF.

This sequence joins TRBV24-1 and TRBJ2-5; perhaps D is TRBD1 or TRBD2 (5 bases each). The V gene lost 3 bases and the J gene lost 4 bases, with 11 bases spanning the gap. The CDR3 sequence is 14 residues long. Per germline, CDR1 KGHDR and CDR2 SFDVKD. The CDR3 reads CATSDRGQGETQYF. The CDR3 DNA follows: TGTGCCACCAGTGATCGAGGGCAGGGAGAGACCCAGTACTTC.

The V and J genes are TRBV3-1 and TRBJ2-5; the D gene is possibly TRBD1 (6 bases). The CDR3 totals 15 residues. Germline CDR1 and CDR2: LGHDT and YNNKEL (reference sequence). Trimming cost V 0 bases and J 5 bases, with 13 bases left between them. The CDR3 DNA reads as TGTGCCAGCAGCCAAGAATGGACAGCGGAGGAGACCCAGTACTTC. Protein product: CASSQEWTAEETQYF.

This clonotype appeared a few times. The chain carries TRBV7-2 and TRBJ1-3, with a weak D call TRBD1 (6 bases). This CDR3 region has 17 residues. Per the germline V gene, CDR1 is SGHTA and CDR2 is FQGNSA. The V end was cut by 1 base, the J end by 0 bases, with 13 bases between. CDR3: CASSLGGGMGSGNTIYF. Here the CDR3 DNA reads TGTGCCAGCAGCTTAGGCGGGGGCATGGGCTCTGGAAACACCATATATTTT.